This TCR beta chain was sequenced for a study of blood T cell repertoires in COVID-19. Study overall: Italy, Spain and the United States were the sources of the convalescent and acute COVID-19 samples. PBMCs, B-cell-depleted T cells, or T cells were the source of the cDNA or gDNA that made up the material.

CDR3 length: 14 residues. V shed 2 bases and J 8 bases; nucleotides not matched to a gene: 3. The germline CDR1 and CDR2 sequences are MGHRA and YSYEKL. Data came from immunoSEQ multiplex PCR; TCRdb stores just in-frame clones and leaves some out. The repertoire has 260,000 or so clones, roughly 88% of them found once; the top ten carry more than 0.55%. Specimen: peripheral blood. V and J are TRBV4-1 and TRBJ1-4; TRBD1 matches at 9 bases. This receptor was obtained from a human donor in a cohort sampled during active COVID-19. CDR3 bases: TGCGCCAGCAGCCAATCGGGACAGGGAGAAAAACTGTTTTTT. It encodes CASSQSGQGEKLFF.